One sample yielded the 2 T cell receptor beta chains listed below, sequenced in a study of response to subunit inactivated influenza vaccine. TCRdb independently ran MiXCR on the RT-PCR reads; one entry per CDR3 protein. In the table there are 550,000 to 800,000 distinct CDR3 sequences, approximately 14% of which are singletons. Sequenced material: PBMCs from blood, taken 11 to 12 days after vaccination. The receptors shown here come from a middle-aged man who received an inactivated influenza vaccine.

In this sample, this clonotype turned up a few times. The rearrangement uses TRBV5-1 and TRBJ2-7; maybe TRBD1 (6 bases). From germline, CDR1 is SGHRS and CDR2 YFSETQ. The CDR3 covers 13 residues. V lost 5 bases to trimming and J lost 2 bases, with 11 bases between them. Here the CDR3 reads CASREQGTYEQYF. The DNA for the CDR3 is TGCGCCAGCAGGGAACAGGGTACCTACGAGCAGTACTTC.

This clonotype showed up just a few times. The chain uses TRBV11-3 and TRBJ2-1, with D unresolved. The V end was cut by 2 bases, the J end by 4 bases, with 6 bases between. Germline V gives CDR1 SGHNT, CDR2 YENEEA. The CDR3 is 13 residues long. The CDR3 coding sequence is TGTGCCAGCAGCTTAAACGGATACAATGAGCAGTTCTTC. Translation: CASSLNGYNEQFF.